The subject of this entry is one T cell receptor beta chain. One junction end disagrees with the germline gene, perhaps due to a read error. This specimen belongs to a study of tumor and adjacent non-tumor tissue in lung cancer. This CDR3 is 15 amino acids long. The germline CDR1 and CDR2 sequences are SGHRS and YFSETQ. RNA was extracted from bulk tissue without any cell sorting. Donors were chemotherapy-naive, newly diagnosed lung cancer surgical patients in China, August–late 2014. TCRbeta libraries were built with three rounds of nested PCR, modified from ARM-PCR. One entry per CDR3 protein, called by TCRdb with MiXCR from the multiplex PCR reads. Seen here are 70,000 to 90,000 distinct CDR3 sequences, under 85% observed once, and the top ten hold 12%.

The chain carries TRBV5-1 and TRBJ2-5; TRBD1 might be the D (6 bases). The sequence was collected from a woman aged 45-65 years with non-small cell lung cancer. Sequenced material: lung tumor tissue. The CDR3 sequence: CTSSLGGGDQETHYF. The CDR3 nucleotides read TGCACCAGCAGCTTGGGTGGGGGCGACCAAGAGACCCACTACTTC.